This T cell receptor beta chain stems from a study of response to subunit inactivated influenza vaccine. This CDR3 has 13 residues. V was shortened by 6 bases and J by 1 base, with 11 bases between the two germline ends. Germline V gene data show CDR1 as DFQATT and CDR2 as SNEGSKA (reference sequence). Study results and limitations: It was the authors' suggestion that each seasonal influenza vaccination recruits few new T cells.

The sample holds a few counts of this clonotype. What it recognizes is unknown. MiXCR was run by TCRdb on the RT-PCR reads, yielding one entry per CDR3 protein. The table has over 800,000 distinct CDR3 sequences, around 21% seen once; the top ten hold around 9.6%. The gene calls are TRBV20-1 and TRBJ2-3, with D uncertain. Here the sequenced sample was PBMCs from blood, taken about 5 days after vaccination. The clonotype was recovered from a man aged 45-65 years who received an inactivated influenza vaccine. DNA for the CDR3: TGCAGTGCCCCCGCGAGCCGCACAGATACGCAGTATTTT. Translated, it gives CSAPASRTDTQYF.